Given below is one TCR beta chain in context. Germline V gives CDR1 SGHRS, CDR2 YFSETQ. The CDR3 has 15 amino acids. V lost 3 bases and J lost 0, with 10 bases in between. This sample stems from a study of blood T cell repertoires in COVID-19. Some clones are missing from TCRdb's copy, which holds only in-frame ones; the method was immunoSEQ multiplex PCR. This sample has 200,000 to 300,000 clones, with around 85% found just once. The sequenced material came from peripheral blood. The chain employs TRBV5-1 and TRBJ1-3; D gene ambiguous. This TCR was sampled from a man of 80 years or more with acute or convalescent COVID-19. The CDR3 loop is CASSSGGSSGNTIYF. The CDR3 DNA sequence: TGCGCCAGCAGCTCAGGCGGGAGCTCTGGAAACACCATATATTTT.